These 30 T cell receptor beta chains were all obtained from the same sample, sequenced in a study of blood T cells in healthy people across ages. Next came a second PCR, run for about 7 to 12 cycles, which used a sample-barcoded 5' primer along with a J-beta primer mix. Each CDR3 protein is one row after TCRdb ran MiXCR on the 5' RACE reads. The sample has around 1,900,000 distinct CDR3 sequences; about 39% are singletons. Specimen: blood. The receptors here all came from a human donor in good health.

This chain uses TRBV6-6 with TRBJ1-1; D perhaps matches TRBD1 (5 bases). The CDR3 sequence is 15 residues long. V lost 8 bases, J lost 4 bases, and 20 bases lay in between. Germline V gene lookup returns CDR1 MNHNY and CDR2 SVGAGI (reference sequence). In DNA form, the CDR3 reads TGTGCCAGCTCCTCCGGTGGGGCGCCGAGCACTGAAGCTTTCTTT. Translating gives CASSSGGAPSTEAFF.

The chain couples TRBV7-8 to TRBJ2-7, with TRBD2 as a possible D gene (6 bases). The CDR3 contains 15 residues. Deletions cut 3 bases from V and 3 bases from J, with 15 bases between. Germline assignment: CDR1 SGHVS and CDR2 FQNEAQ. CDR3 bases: TGTGCCAGCAGCTTCCTGGCGGGGTTTGTCTACGAGCAGTACTTC. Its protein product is CASSFLAGFVYEQYF.

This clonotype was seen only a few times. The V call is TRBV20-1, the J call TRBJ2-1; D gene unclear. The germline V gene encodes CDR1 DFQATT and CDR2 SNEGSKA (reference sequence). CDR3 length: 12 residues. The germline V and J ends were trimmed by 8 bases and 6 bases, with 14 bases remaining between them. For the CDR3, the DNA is TGCAGTCTGGTGAGCCAATCCAATGAGCAGTTCTTC. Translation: CSLVSQSNEQFF.

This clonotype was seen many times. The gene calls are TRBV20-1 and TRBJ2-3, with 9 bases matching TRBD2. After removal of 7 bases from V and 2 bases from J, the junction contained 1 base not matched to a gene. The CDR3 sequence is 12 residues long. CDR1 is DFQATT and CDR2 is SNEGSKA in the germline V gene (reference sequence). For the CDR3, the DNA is TGCAGTGTAGCGGGGGACACAGATACGCAGTATTTT. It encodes CSVAGDTDTQYF.

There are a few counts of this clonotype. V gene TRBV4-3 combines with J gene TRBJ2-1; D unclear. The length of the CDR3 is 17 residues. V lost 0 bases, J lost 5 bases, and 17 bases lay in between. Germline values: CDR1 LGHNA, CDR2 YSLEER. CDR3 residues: CASSQDIGNKGDNEQFF. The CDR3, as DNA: TGCGCCAGCAGCCAAGATATAGGGAATAAGGGCGACAATGAGCAGTTCTTC.

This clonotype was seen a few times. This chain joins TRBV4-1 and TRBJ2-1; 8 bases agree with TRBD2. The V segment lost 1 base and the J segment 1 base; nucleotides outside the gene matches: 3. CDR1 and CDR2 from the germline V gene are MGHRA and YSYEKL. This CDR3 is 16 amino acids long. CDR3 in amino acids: CASSQAGGRSYNEQFF. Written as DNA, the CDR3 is TGCGCCAGCAGCCAAGCGGGGGGGCGGTCCTACAATGAGCAGTTCTTC.

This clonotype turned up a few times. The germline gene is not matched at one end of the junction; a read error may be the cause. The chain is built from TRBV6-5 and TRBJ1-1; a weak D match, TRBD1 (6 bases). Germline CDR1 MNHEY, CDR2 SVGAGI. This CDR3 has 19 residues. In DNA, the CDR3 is TGCGCCAGCAGTTCCCCGACAGGTCCCGGACGCACCAAATACACTGAAGCTTTCTTT. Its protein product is CASSSPTGPGRTKYTEAFF.

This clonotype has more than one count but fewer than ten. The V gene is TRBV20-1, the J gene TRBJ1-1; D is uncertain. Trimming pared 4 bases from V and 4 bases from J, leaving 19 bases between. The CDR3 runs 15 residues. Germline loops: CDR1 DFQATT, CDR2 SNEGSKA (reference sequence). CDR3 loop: CSANWARRPSTEAFF. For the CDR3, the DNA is TGCAGTGCTAATTGGGCCCGCCGCCCGAGCACTGAAGCTTTCTTT.

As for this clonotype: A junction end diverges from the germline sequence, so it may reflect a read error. The CDR3 coding sequence is TGTACCAGCTGCGGGGGGCCGTTCAATGAGCAGTTCTTC. Protein: CTSCGGPFNEQFF. The J gene is TRBJ2-1, the V gene TRBV7-9, with 8 nucleotides matching TRBD2. Germline CDR1 and CDR2: SEHNR and FQNEAQ (reference sequence). The CDR3 length is 13 residues.

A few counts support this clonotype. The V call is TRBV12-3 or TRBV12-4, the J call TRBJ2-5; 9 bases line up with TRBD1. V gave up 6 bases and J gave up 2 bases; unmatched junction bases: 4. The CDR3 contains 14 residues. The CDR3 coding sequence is TGTGCCAGCAGGCGGGGGACAGGGCAAGAGACCCAGTACTTC. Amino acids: CASRRGTGQETQYF.

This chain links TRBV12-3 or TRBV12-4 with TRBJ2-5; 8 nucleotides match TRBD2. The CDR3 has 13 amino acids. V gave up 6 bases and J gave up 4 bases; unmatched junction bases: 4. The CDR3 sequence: CASSKTSVETQYF. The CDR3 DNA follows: TGTGCCAGCAGCAAGACTAGCGTAGAGACCCAGTACTTC.

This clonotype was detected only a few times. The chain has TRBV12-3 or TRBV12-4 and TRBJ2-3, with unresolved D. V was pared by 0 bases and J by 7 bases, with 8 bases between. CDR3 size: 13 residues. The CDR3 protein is CASSLAGVHTQYF. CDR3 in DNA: TGTGCCAGCAGTTTAGCAGGAGTCCATACGCAGTATTTT.

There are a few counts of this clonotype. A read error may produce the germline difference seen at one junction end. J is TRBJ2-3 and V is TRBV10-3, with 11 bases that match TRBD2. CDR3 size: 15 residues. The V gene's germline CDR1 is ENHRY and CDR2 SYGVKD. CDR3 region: CAISLAGGSTDTQYF. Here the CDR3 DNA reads TGTGCCATCAGTTTAGCGGGGGGGAGCACGGATACGCAGTATTTT.

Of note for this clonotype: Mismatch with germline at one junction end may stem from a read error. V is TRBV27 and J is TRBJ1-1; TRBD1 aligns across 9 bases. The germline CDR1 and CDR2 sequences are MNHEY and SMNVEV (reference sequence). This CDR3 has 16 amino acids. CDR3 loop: CASSLVGTGTNTEAFF. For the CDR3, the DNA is TGTGCCAGCAGTTTAGTTGGGACAGGGACGAACACTGAGGCTTTCTTT.

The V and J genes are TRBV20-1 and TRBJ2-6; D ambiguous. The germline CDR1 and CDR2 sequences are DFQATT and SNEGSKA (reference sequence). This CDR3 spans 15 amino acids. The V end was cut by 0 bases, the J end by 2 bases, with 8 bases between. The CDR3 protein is CSARDARAGANVLTF. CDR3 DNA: TGCAGTGCTAGAGATGCCCGGGCTGGGGCCAACGTCCTGACTTTC.

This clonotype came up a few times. Here the CDR3 DNA reads TGCGCCAGCAGCCAACAATCCGGGACAGGGTCCTCCTACGAGCAGTACTTC. Translation gives CASSQQSGTGSSYEQYF. The chain combines TRBV4-1 with TRBJ2-7, with 9 bases fitting TRBD1. Germline V lookup: CDR1 MGHRA, CDR2 YSYEKL. This CDR3 region has 17 residues. Trimming took 2 bases from V and 0 from J; bases not matched to a gene: 8.

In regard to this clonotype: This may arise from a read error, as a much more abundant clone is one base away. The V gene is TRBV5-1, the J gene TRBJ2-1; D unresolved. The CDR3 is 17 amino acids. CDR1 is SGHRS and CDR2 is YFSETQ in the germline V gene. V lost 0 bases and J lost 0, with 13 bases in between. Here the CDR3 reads CASSLEWAGSSYNEQFF. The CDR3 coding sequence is TGCGCCAGCAGCTTGGAGTGGGCCGGTAGCTCCTACAATGAGCAGTTCTTC.

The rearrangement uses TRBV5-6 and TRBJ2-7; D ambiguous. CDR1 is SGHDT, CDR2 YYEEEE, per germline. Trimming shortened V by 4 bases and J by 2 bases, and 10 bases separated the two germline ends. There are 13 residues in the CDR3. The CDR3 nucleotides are TGTGCCAGCAGCCCGGTGGAGCCCTACGAGCAGTACTTC. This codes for CASSPVEPYEQYF.

The CDR3 DNA reads as TGTGCCAGCAGCCCAGAGATCGGGTCCGAGCAGTACTTC. Translation gives CASSPEIGSEQYF. The rearrangement links TRBV4-2 to TRBJ2-7, with D uncertain. V was clipped by 4 bases and J by 6 bases, with 13 bases between them. The CDR3 is 13 residues long. CDR1 is LGHNA, CDR2 YNFKEQ, per germline.

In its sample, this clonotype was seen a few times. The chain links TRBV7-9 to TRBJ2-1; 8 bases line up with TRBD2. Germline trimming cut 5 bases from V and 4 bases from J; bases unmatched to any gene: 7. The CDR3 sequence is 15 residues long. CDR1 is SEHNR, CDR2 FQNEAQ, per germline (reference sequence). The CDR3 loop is CASSRREGLYNEQFF. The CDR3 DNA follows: TGTGCCAGCAGCCGCCGGGAGGGCTTATACAATGAGCAGTTCTTC.

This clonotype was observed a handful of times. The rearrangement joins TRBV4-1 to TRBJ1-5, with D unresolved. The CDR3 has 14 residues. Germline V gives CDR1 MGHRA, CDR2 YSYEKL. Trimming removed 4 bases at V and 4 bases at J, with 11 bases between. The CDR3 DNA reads TGCGCCAGCAGCCTCCGGGATGAAAATCAGCCCCAGCATTTT. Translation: CASSLRDENQPQHF.

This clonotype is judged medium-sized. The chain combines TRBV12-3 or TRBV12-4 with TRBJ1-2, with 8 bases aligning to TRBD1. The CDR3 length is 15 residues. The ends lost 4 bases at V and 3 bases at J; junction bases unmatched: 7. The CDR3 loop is CASSSWTGKDYGYTF. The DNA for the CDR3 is TGTGCCAGCAGTTCCTGGACAGGGAAGGACTATGGCTACACCTTC.

The CDR3 DNA follows: TGTGCCAGCAGTAGACGGGACCCGGACAGGGGTAATTCACCCCTCCACTTT. Encoded protein: CASSRRDPDRGNSPLHF. The chain couples TRBV6-1 to TRBJ1-6; 9 nucleotides agree with TRBD1. The CDR3 extends over 17 amino acids. Germline V gene data show CDR1 as MNHNS and CDR2 as SASEGT. The V segment lost 5 bases and the J segment 6 bases; nucleotides outside the gene matches: 11.

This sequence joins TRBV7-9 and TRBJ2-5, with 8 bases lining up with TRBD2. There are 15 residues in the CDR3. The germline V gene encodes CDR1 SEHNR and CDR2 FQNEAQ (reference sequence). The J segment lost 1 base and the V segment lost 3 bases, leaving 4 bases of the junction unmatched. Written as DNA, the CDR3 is TGTGCCAGCAGCTTGTCAGGACTAGCCCAAGAGACCCAGTACTTC. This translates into CASSLSGLAQETQYF. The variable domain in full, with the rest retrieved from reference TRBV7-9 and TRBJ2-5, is DTGVSQNPRHKITKRGQNVTFRCDPISEHNRLYWYRQTLGQGPEFLTYFQNEAQLEKSRLLSDRFSAERPKGSFSTLEIQRTEQGDSAMYLCASSLSGLAQETQYFGPGTRLLVL.

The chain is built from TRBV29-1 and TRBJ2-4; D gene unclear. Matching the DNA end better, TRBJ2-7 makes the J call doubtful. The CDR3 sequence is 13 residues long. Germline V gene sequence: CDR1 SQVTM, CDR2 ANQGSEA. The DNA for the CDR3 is TGCAGCGTTAAAGTTTGGGGAAGCTACGAGCAGTACTTC. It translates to CSVKVWGSYEQYF.

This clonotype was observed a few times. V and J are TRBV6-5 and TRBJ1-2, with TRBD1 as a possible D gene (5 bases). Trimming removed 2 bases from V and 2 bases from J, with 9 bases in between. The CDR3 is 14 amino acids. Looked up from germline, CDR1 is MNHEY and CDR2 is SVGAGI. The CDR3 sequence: CASSYGGENYGYTF. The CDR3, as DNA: TGTGCCAGCAGTTACGGGGGGGAGAACTATGGCTACACCTTC.

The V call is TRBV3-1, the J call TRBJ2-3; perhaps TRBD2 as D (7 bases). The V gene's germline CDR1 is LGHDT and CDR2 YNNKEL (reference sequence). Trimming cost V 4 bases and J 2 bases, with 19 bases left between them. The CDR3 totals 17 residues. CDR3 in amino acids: CASSLPTGGLNTDTQYF. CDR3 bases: TGTGCCAGCAGCCTCCCTACCGGGGGGCTAAACACAGATACGCAGTATTTT.

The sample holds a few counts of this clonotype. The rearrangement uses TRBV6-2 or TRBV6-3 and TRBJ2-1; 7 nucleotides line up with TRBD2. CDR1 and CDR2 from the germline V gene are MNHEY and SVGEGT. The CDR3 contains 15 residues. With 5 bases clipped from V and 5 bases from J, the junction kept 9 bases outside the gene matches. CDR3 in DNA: TGTGCCAGCAGTCGGGGGGACGGAAGACACAATGAGCAGTTCTTC. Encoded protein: CASSRGDGRHNEQFF.

CDR3 loop: CASSATRGASASAWTQYF. Here the CDR3 DNA reads TGTGCCAGCAGCGCCACCCGGGGGGCTAGCGCCTCCGCATGGACCCAGTACTTC. The chain links TRBV7-9 to TRBJ2-5; D may be TRBD2 (7 bases). The germline V gene has CDR1 SEHNR and CDR2 FQNEAQ (reference sequence). This CDR3 is built from 18 residues. Between the trimmed V and J ends, which lost 5 bases and 7 bases, there was a span of 29 bases.

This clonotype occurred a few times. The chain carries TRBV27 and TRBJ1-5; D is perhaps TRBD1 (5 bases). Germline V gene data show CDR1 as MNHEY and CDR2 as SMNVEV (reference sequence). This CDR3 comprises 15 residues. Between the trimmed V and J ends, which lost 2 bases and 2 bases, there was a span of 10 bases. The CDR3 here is CASSLIGVGNQPQHF. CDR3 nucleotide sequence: TGTGCCAGCAGTTTAATAGGGGTTGGCAATCAGCCCCAGCATTTT.